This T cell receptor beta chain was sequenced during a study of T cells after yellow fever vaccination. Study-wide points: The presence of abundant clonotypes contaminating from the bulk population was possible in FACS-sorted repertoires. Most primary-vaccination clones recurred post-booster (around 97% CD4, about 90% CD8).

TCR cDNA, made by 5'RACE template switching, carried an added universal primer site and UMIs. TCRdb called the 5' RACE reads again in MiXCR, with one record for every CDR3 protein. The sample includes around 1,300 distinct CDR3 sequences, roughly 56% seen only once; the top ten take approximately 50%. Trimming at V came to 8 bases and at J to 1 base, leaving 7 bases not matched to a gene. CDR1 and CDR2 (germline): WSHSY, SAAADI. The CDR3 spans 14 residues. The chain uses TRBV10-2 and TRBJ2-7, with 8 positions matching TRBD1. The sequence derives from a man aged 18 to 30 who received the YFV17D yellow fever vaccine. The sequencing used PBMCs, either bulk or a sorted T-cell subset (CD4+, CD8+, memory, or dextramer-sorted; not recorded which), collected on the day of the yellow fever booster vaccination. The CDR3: CASWGQDFSYEQYF. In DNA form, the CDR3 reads TGCGCCAGCTGGGGACAGGATTTTTCCTACGAGCAGTACTTC.